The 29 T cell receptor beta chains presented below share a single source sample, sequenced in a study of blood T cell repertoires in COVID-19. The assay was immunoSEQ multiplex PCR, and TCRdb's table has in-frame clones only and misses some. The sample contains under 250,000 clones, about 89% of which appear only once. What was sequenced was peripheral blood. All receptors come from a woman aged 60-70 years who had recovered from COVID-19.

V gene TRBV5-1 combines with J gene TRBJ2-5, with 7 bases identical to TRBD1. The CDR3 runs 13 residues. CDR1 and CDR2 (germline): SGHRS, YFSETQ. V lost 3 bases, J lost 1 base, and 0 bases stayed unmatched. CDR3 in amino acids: CASSWDSQETQYF. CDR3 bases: TGCGCCAGCAGCTGGGACAGCCAAGAGACCCAGTACTTC.

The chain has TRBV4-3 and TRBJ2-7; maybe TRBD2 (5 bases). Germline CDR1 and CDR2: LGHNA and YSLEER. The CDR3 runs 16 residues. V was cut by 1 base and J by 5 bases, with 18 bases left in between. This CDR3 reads CASSQVWRVPLHEQYF. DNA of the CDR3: TGCGCCAGCAGCCAAGTATGGCGGGTCCCCCTCCACGAGCAGTACTTC.

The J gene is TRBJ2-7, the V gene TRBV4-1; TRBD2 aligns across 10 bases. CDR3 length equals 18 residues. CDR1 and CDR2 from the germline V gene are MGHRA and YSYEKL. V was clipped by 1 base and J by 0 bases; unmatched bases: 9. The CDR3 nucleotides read TGCGCCAGCAGCCAAGCGGCTAGCGGGGGCCATAGCTCCTACGAGCAGTACTTC. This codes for CASSQAASGGHSSYEQYF.

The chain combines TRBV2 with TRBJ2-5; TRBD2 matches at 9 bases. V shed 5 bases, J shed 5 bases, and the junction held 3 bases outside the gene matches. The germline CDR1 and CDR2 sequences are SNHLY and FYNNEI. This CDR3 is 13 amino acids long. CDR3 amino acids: CASSRLAVETQYF. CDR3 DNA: TGTGCCAGCAGTCGACTAGCGGTTGAGACCCAGTACTTC.

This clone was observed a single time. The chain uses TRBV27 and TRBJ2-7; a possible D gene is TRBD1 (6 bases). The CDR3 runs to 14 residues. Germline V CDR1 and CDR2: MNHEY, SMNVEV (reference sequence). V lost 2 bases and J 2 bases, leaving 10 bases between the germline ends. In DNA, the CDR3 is TGTGCCAGCAGTTTAACAGGGAGTACCTACGAGCAGTACTTC. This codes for CASSLTGSTYEQYF.

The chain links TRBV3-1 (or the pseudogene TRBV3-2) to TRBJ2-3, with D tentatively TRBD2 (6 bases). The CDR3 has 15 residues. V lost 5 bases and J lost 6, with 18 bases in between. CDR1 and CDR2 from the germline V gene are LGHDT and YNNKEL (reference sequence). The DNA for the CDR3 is TGTGCCAGCAGCGAACTAGCCGGCCCTGCTGATACGCAGTATTTT. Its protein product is CASSELAGPADTQYF.

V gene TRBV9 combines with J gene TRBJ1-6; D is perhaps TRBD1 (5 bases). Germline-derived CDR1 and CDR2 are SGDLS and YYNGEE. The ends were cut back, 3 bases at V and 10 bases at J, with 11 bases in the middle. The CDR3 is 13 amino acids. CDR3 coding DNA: TGTGCCAGCAGCGGGGAGGGGTCGTCACCCCTCCACTTT. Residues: CASSGEGSSPLHF. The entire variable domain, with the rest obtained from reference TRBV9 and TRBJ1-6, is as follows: DSGVTQTPKHLITATGQRVTLRCSPRSGDLSVYWYQQSLDQGLQFLIQYYNGEERAKGNILERFSAQQFPDLHSELNLSSLELGDSALYFCASSGEGSSPLHFGNGTRLTVT.

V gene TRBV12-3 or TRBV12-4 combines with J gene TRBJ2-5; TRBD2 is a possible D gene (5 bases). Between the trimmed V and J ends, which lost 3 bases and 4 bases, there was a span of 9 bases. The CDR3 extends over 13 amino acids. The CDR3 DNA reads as TGTGCCAGCAGTTTCGGGGTGGGAGAGACCCAGTACTTC. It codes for CASSFGVGETQYF.

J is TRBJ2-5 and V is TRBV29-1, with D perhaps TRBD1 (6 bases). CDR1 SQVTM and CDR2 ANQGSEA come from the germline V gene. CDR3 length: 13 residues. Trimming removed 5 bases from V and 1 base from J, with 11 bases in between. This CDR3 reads CSVSDRSQETQYF. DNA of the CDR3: TGCAGCGTTAGTGACAGGAGCCAAGAGACCCAGTACTTC.

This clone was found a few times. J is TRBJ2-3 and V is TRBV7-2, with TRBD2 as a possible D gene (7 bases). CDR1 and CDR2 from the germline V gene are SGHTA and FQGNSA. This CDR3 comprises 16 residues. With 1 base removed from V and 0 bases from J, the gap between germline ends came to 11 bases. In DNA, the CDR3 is TGTGCCAGCAGCTTAGTCGCGGGGGCAAGCACAGATACGCAGTATTTT. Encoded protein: CASSLVAGASTDTQYF.

Written as DNA, the CDR3 is TGTGCCAGCAGCTCAAGCGGGGGGAACACAGATACGCAGTATTTT. Amino acids: CASSSSGGNTDTQYF. The chain uses TRBV11-2 and TRBJ2-3; TRBD2 matches 9 bases. The CDR3 extends over 15 amino acids. Unmatched junction bases numbered 4, after V lost 4 bases and J lost 2 bases. Germline V gene sequence: CDR1 SGHAT, CDR2 FQNNGV.

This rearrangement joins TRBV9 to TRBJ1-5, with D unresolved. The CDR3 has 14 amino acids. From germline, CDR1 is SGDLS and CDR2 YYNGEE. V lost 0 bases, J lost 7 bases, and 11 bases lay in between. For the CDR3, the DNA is TGTGCCAGCAGCGTAGGGGAGGGCAGGCAGCCCCAGCATTTT. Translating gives CASSVGEGRQPQHF.

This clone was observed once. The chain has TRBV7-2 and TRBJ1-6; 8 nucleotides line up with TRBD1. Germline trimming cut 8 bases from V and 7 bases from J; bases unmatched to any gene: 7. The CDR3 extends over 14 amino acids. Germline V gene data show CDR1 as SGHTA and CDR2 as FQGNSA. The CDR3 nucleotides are TGTGCCAGCTTATCCGGGACAGGAAATTCACCCCTCCACTTT. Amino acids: CASLSGTGNSPLHF.

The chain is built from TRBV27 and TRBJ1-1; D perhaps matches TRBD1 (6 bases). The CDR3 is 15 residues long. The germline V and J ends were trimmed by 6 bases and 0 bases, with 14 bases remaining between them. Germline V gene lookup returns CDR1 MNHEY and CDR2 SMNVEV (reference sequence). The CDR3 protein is CASSLKQGMNTEAFF. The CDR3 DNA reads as TGTGCCAGCAGCTTAAAACAGGGTATGAACACTGAAGCTTTCTTT.

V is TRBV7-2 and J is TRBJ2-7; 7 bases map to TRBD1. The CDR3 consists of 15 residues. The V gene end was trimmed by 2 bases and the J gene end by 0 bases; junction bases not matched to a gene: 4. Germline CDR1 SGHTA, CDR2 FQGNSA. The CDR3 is CASSLNPGGSYEQYF. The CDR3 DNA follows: TGTGCCAGCAGCTTAAACCCAGGGGGCTCCTACGAGCAGTACTTC.

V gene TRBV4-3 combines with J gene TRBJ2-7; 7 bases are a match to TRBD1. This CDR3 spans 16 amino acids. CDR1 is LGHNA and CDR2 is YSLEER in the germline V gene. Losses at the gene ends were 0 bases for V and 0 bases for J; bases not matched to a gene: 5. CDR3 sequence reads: CASSQDLTGISYEQYF. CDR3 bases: TGCGCCAGCAGCCAAGATCTGACAGGGATCTCCTACGAGCAGTACTTC.

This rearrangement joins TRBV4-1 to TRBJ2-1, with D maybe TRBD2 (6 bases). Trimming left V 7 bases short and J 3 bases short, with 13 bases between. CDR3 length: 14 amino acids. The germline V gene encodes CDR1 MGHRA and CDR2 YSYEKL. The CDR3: CASTRKEGYNEQFF. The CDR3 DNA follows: TGCGCCAGCACTCGGAAGGAGGGCTACAATGAGCAGTTCTTC.

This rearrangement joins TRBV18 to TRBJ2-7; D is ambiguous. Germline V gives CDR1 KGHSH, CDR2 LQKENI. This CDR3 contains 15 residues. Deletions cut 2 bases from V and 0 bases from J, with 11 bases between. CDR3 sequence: CASSPGRHSSYEQYF. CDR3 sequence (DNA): TGTGCCAGCTCACCAGGGCGACACAGCTCCTACGAGCAGTACTTC.

The CDR3 protein is CASSVTSGLYNEQFF. The CDR3 coding sequence is TGTGCCAGCAGTGTGACTAGCGGGTTGTACAATGAGCAGTTCTTC. V gene TRBV28 combines with J gene TRBJ2-1; 10 bases fit TRBD2. The V segment lost 5 bases and the J segment 4 bases; nucleotides outside the gene matches: 5. From germline, CDR1 is MDHEN and CDR2 SYDVKM. This CDR3 spans 15 amino acids.

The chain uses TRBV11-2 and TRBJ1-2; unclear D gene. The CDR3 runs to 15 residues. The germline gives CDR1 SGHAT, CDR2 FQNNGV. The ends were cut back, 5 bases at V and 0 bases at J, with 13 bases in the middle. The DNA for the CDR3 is TGTGCCAGCAGCCCCCGGGTAGCCACTAACTATGGCTACACCTTC. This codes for CASSPRVATNYGYTF.

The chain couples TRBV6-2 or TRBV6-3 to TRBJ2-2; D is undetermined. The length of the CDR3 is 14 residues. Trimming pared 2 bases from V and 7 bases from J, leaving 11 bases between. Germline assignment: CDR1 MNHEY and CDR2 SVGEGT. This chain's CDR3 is CASSYHGLGGELFF. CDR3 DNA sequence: TGTGCCAGCAGTTACCACGGGTTGGGCGGGGAGCTGTTTTTT.

CDR3 amino acids: CASTHKGVTGELFF. The DNA for the CDR3 is TGTGCCAGCACCCACAAAGGGGTCACCGGGGAGCTGTTTTTT. The rearrangement links TRBV3-1 (or the pseudogene TRBV3-2) to TRBJ2-2; possibly TRBD1 for D (5 bases). The CDR3 extends over 14 amino acids. The V and J ends lost 7 bases and 4 bases respectively, with 13 bases between them. Germline CDR1 is LGHDT and CDR2 is YNNKEL (reference sequence).

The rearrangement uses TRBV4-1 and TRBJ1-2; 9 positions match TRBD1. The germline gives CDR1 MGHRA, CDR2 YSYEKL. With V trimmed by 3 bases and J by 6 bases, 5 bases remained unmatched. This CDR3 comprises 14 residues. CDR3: CASSHYRGRDGYTF. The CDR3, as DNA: TGCGCCAGCAGCCATTACAGGGGGCGGGATGGCTACACCTTC.

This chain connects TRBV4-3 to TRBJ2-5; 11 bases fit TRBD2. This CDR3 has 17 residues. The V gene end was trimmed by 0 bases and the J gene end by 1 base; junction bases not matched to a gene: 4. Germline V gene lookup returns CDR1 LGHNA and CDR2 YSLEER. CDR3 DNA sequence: TGCGCCAGCAGCCAAGATCGGCTAGCGGGGGGCCAAGAGACCCAGTACTTC. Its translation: CASSQDRLAGGQETQYF.

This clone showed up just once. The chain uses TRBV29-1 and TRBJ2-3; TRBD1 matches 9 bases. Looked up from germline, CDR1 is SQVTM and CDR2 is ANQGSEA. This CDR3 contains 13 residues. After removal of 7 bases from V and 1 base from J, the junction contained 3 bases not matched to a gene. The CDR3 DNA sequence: TGCAGCGCACGGACAGGGGGCACAGATACGCAGTATTTT. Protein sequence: CSARTGGTDTQYF.

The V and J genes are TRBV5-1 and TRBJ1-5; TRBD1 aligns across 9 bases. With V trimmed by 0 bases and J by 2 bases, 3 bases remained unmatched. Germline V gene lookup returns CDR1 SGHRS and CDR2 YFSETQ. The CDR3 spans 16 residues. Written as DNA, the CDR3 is TGCGCCAGCAGCTTGGGGGACAGGGAAGGCAATCAGCCCCAGCATTTT. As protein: CASSLGDREGNQPQHF. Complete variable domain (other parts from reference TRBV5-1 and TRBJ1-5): KAGVTQTPRYLIKTRGQQVTLSCSPISGHRSVSWYQQTPGQGLQFLFEYFSETQRNKGNFPGRFSGRQFSNSRSEMNVSTLELGDSALYLCASSLGDREGNQPQHFGDGTRLSIL.

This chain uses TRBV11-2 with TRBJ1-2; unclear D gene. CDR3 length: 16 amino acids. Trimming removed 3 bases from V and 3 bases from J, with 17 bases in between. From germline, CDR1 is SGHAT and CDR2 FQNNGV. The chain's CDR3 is CASSFFGVGSDYGYTF. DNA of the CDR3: TGTGCCAGCAGCTTTTTCGGAGTTGGGTCGGACTATGGCTACACCTTC.

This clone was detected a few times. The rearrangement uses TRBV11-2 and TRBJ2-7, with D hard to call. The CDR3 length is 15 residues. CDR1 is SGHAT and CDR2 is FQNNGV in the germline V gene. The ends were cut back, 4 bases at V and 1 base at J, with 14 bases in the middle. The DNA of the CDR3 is TGTGCCAGCAGCTCTCTCCGGGTACTTTCCTACGAGCAGTACTTC. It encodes CASSSLRVLSYEQYF.

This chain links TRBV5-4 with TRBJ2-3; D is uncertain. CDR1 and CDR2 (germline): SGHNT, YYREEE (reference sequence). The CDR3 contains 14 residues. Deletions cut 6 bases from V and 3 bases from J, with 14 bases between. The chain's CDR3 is CASTPEVTTDTQYF. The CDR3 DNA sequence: TGTGCCAGCACCCCCGAGGTTACTACAGATACGCAGTATTTT.